Presented here are 6 T cell receptor beta chains from one specimen sequenced in a study of T cells in Graves' hyperthyroidism and ophthalmopathy. RNA transcripts were the template for amplifying TCR beta CDR3 regions. HTBI primers were the set used in a first-round RT-PCR of the TCR CDR3. TCRdb re-called the multiplex PCR reads through MiXCR, storing one row per CDR3 protein. Of roughly 720,000 distinct CDR3 sequences listed, around a sixth were seen once; the top ten hold roughly a sixth. The sequenced sample consisted of blood. The receptors shown here come from a middle-aged man with Graves' hyperthyroidism.

In its sample, this clonotype was seen a few times. The chain uses TRBV5-4 and TRBJ2-3; D is uncertain. Germline V lookup: CDR1 SGHNT, CDR2 YYREEE (reference sequence). V was trimmed by 3 bases and J by 0 bases, leaving 11 bases between them. The CDR3 loop spans 15 amino acids. DNA for the CDR3: TGTGCCAGCAGCTCGGGTGGAAGTAGCACAGATACGCAGTATTTT. Residues: CASSSGGSSTDTQYF.

A note on this clonotype: One end of the junction is discordant with germline, which a read error may explain. The DNA of the CDR3 is TGTGCCCGCAGCTTCCGATGGGGAGCGGCTTTTTCGGCCACTGAAGCTTTCTTT. The encoded protein is CARSFRWGAAFSATEAFF. The chain uses TRBV13 and TRBJ1-1; D ambiguous. CDR3 length: 18 residues. Germline loops: CDR1 PRHDT, CDR2 FYEKMQ (reference sequence).

This clonotype appeared a few times. The chain uses TRBV19 and TRBJ2-1; 14 bases match TRBD2. The CDR3 runs 16 residues. V lost 1 base to trimming and J lost 9 bases; unmatched junction nucleotides: 5. CDR1 and CDR2 (germline): LNHDA, SQIVND (reference sequence). CDR3 coding DNA: TGTGCCAGTAGTATAGGGGGGACTAGCGGGAGTAGTGAGCAGTTCTTC. It codes for CASSIGGTSGSSEQFF. The full variable domain, rest sourced from reference TRBV19 and TRBJ2-1, is DGGITQSPKYLFRKEGQNVTLSCEQNLNHDAMYWYRQDPGQGLRLIYYSQIVNDFQKGDIAEGYSVSREKKESFPLTVTSAQKNPTAFYLCASSIGGTSGSSEQFFGPGTRLTVL.

A remark on this clonotype: A much larger clone differs by one base, so this may be a read error. This rearrangement joins TRBV6-2 or TRBV6-3 to TRBJ1-6; tentative D call: TRBD1 (5 bases). This CDR3 spans 14 amino acids. The ends were cut back, 10 bases at V and 7 bases at J, with 17 bases in the middle. CDR1 is MNHEY, CDR2 SVGEGT, per germline. The CDR3: CATSRGRQNSPLHF. The CDR3 region has the DNA TGTGCCACCTCAAGGGGCAGGCAAAATTCACCCCTCCACTTT.

The chain employs TRBV20-1 and TRBJ1-1; TRBD1 is a possible D gene (6 bases). The germline CDR1 and CDR2 sequences are DFQATT and SNEGSKA (reference sequence). The CDR3 contains 13 residues. Here the CDR3 reads CSEITGRGTEAFF. In nucleotides, the CDR3 is TGCAGCGAAATAACAGGGCGCGGCACTGAAGCTTTCTTT.

This clonotype has a handful of counts. The V gene is TRBV30, the J gene TRBJ2-2, with TRBD2 identical over 8 bases. V was clipped by 5 bases and J by 6 bases; unmatched bases: 5. This CDR3 is built from 13 residues. CDR1 and CDR2 (germline): GTSNPN, SVGIG (reference sequence). In DNA form, the CDR3 reads TGTGCCTGGGACGGGGGGGAGGCCGGGGAGCTGTTTTTT. Amino acids: CAWDGGEAGELFF.